This T cell receptor beta chain was obtained from a study of T cell responses to AZD1222 COVID-19 vaccine. Findings of the study overall: White British people made up most donors, females outnumbered males, and clonal diversity was possibly underestimated. Spike-specific TCR breadth and depth rose after two AZD1222 doses. Baseline seropositivity occurred in only 5 or 6 AZD1222 recipients.

Generated by immunoSEQ multiplex PCR, the TCRdb table keeps only in-frame clones and is missing some. The sample lists roughly 100,000 clones; roughly 86% were seen once. There are 13 residues in the CDR3. Looked up from germline, CDR1 is SQVTM and CDR2 is ANQGSEA. Trimming cost V 6 bases and J 2 bases, with 11 bases left between them. As to this clone: Antigen unknown.

The sequencing here drew on peripheral blood, taken on day 0 of AZD1222 vaccination. The chain is built from TRBV29-1 and TRBJ2-1; D might be TRBD1 (6 bases). This clonotype originated in an adult in good health. The CDR3 loop reads CSVARGPYNEQFF. The CDR3, as DNA: TGCAGCGTCGCCAGGGGACCCTACAATGAGCAGTTCTTC.